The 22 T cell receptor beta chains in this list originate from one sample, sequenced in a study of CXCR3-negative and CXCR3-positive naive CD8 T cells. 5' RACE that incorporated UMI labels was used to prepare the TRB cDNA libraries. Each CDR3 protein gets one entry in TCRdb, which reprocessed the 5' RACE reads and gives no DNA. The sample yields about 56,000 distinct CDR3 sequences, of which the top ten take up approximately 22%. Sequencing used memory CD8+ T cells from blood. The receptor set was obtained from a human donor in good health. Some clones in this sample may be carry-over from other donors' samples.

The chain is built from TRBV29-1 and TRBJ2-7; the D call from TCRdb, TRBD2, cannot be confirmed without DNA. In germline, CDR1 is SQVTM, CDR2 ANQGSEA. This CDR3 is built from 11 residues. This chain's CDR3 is CSVLLAHEQYF.

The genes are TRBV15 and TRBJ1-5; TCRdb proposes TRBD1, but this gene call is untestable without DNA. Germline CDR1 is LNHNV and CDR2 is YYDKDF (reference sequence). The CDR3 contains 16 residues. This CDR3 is CATSRARGSGGQPQHF.

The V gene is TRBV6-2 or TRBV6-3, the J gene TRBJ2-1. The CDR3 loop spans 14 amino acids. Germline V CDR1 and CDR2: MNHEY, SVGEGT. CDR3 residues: CASSSSELYNEQFF.

The CDR3 here is CASSQGPGSGYTF. This rearrangement joins TRBV4-1 to TRBJ1-2. The CDR3 has 13 residues. Germline V gives CDR1 MGHRA, CDR2 YSYEKL.

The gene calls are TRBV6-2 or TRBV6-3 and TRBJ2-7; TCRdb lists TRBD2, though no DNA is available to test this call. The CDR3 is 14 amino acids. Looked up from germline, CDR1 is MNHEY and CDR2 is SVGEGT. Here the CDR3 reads CASSYSALPYEQYF.

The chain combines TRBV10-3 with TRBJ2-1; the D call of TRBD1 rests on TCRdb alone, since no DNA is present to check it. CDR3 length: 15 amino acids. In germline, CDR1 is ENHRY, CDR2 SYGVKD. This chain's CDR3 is CAISEWVAKSHEQFF.

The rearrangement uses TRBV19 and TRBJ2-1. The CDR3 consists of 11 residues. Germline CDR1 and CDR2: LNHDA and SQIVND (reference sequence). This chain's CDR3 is CASSFPNEQFF.

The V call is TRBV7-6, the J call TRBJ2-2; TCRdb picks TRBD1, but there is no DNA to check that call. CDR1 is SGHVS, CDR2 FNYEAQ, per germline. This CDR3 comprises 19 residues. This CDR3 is CASSLLGRVLSKDTGELFF.

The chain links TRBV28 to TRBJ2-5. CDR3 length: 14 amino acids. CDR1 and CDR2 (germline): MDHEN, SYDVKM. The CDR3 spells CASRGGWRPETQYF.

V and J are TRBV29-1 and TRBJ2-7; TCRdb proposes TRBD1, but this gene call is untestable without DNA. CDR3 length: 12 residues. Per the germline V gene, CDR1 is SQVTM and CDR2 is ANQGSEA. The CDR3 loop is CSVEGTEDEQYF.

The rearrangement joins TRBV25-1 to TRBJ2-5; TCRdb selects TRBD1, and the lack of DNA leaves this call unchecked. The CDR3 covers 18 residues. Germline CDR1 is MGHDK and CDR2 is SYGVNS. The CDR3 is CASSDSLPGQGEEETQYF.

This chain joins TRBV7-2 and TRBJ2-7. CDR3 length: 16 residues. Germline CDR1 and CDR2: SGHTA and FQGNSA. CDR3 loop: CASSLGFEHRSYEQYF.

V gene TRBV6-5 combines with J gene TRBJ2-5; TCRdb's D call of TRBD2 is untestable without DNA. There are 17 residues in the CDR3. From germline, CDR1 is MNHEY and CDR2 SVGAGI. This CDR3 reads CASSYPSPPGPEETQYF.

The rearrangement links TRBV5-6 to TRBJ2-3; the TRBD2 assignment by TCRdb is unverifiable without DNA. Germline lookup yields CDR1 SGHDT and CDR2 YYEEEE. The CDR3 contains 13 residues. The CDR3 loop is CASSFQTSGTQYF.

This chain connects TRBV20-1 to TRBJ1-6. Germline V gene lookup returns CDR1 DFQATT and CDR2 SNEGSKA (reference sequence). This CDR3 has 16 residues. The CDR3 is CSASAGARSYNSPLHF.

The CDR3: CASPLEGRQYF. This chain uses TRBV7-3 with TRBJ2-7; TCRdb's D call, TRBD1, is unchecked because there is no DNA. The CDR3 contains 11 residues. CDR1 SGHTA and CDR2 FQGTGA come from the germline V gene. The whole variable domain, filled in from reference TRBV7-3 and TRBJ2-7, reads GAGVSQTPSNKVTEKGKYVELRCDPISGHTALYWYRQSLGQGPEFLIYFQGTGAADDSGLPNDRFFAVRPEGSVSTLKIQRTERGDSAVYLCASPLEGRQYFGPGTRLTVT.

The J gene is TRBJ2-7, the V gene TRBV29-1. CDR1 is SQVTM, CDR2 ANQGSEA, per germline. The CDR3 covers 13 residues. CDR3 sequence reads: CSVAGRGSYEQYF.

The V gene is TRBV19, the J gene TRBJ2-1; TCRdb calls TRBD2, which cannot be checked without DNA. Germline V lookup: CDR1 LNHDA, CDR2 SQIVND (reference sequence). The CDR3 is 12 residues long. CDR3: CASTLGGNEQFF.

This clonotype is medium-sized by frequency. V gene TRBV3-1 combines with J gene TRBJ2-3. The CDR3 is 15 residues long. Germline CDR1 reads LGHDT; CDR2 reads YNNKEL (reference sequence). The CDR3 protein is CASSPGVNPTDTQYF.

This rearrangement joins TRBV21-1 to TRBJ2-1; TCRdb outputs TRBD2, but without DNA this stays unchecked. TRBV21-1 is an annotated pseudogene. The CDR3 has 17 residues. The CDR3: CASSKMTSGGGFNEQFF.

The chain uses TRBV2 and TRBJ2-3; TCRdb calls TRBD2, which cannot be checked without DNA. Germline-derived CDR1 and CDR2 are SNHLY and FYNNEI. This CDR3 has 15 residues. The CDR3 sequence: CASKVGRDSTDTQYF. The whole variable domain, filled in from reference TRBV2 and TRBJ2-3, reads EPEVTQTPSHQVTQMGQEVILRCVPISNHLYFYWYRQILGQKVEFLVSFYNNEISEKSEIFDDQFSVERPDGSNFTLKIRSTKLEDSAMYFCASKVGRDSTDTQYFGPGTRLTVL.

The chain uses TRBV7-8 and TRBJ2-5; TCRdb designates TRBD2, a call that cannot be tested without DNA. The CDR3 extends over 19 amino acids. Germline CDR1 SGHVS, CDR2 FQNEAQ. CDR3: CASSLVGGTSGVYQETQYF.